This is a list of T cell receptor beta chains from one sample in a study of blood T cells in healthy people across ages. One entry per CDR3 protein results from TCRdb running MiXCR on the 5' RACE reads. This table holds some 1.4 million distinct CDR3 sequences, roughly 40% found once. Sequences were obtained from blood. These TCRs come from a woman aged 18-30 years in good health. Both conserved end residues are part of each CDR3. A D gene is named only where the DNA matches it firmly. Size is omitted from some rows. Given values are once, few, many or a class for expanded clones.

len,d_gene,j_gene,v_gene,abundance,CDR3aa,CDR3nt
18,TRBD2,TRBJ2-1,TRBV11-2,few,CASSLRSASGRPYNEQFF,TGTGCCAGCAGTTTGCGGAGCGCTAGCGGGAGGCCTTACAATGAGCAGTTCTTC
12,.,TRBJ1-5,TRBV20-1,.,CSAATGEQPQHF,TGCAGTGCTGCCACAGGTGAGCAGCCCCAGCATTTT
16,TRBD2,TRBJ2-5,TRBV3-1,.,CASSQKGAGVLETQYF,TGTGCCAGCAGCCAAAAGGGCGCGGGAGTATTGGAGACCCAGTACTTC
15,.,TRBJ2-3,TRBV20-1,.,CSARPATTTTDTQYF,TGCAGTGCTAGACCAGCGACGACCACCACAGATACGCAGTATTTT
16,.,TRBJ1-4,TRBV6-5,once,CASSPHKWGGREKLFF,TGTGCCAGCAGTCCACACAAGTGGGGGGGTAGAGAAAAACTGTTTTTT
12,.,TRBJ1-5,TRBV20-1,.,CSAEQGGQPQHF,TGCAGCGCCGAGCAGGGTGGTCAGCCCCAGCATTTT
15,.,TRBJ1-2,TRBV5-5,.,CASSPGGVLNYGYTF,TGTGCCAGCAGCCCCGGGGGGGTGCTAAACTATGGCTACACCTTC
16,.,TRBJ1-1,TRBV6-5,.,CASSYSTGRPNTEAFF,TGTGCCAGCAGTTACTCTACTGGACGGCCAAACACTGAAGCTTTCTTT
16,.,TRBJ2-1,TRBV7-9,few,CASSPKASPLYNEQFF,TGTGCCAGCAGCCCGAAAGCTAGCCCCCTCTACAATGAGCAGTTCTTC
16,TRBD2,TRBJ2-1,TRBV7-2,few,CASSPGTSGRRNEQFF,TGTGCCAGCAGCCCCGGGACTAGCGGGAGGCGCAATGAGCAGTTCTTC
17,.,TRBJ2-1,TRBV4-1,.,CASSQDRGSSRYNEQFF,TGCGCCAGCAGCCAAGATCGGGGAAGTAGTAGGTACAATGAGCAGTTCTTC
19,.,TRBJ1-2,TRBV4-1,.,CASSQGSATGALPFSGYTF,TGCGCCAGCAGCCAAGGATCGGCGACAGGAGCCCTACCTTTCTCTGGCTACACCTTC
12,TRBD2,TRBJ2-3,TRBV2,few,CAKLAVTDTQYF,TGTGCCAAACTAGCGGTCACAGATACGCAGTATTTT
14,.,TRBJ2-3,TRBV7-2,.,CASSHSPGTDTQYF,TGTGCCAGCAGCCACTCTCCAGGCACAGATACGCAGTATTTT
19,.,TRBJ2-2,TRBV7-4,.,CASSLAFRERRPNTGELFF,TGTGCCAGCAGCTTAGCTTTTCGAGAGCGGAGGCCGAACACCGGGGAGCTGTTTTTT
12,.,TRBJ2-4,TRBV6-6,.,CASSPGQYKQYF,TGTGCCAGCAGCCCCGGACAGTACAAGCAGTACTTC
13,.,TRBJ2-1,TRBV5-4,.,CASSFERQETQFF,TGTGCCAGCAGCTTTGAGCGCCAGGAGACCCAGTTCTTC
14,.,TRBJ2-1,TRBV9,.,CASSQASARNEQFF,TGTGCCAGCAGCCAAGCCTCTGCCCGGAATGAGCAGTTCTTC
16,.,TRBJ2-7,TRBV28,.,CASSLSAGKGAYEQYF,TGTGCCAGCAGTTTATCGGCAGGGAAGGGAGCCTACGAGCAGTACTTC
16,TRBD1,TRBJ2-3,TRBV5-1,.,CASSQEMAGGSDTQYF,TGCGCCAGCAGCCAGGAAATGGCAGGGGGCTCAGATACGCAGTATTTT
15,.,TRBJ1-5,TRBV6-5,.,CASSYSWQGNQPQHF,TGTGCCAGCAGTTACTCGTGGCAGGGCAATCAGCCCCAGCATTTT
13,.,TRBJ2-7,TRBV28,.,CASSFPGGSQQYF,TGTGCCAGCAGTTTTCCCGGAGGATCCCAACAGTACTTC
17,TRBD1,TRBJ2-5,TRBV4-1,few,CASSQERVGQGIETQYF,TGCGCCAGCAGCCAAGAGAGGGTGGGACAGGGGATCGAGACCCAGTACTTC
15,.,TRBJ1-1,TRBV7-3,.,CASSLTAGPYTEAFF,TGTGCCAGCAGCTTAACGGCGGGGCCCTACACTGAAGCTTTCTTT
13,.,TRBJ1-4,TRBV28,few,CASSLGGEKKLFF,TGTGCCAGCAGTTTAGGGGGCGAAAAGAAACTGTTTTTT
16,TRBD1,TRBJ2-1,TRBV3-1,few,CASSQTTGGFYNEQFF,TGTGCCAGCAGCCAAACGACAGGGGGCTTCTACAATGAGCAGTTCTTC
14,.,TRBJ1-4,TRBV20-1,.,CSATDGATNEKLFF,TGCAGTGCCACGGACGGCGCAACTAATGAAAAACTGTTTTTT
14,.,TRBJ1-2,TRBV10-1,few,CASSDNAGNYGYTF,TGCGCCAGCAGTGATAACGCAGGGAACTATGGCTACACCTTC
15,.,TRBJ2-7,TRBV3-1,.,CASSQDRLGSNEQYF,TGTGCCAGCAGCCAAGATCGACTAGGCTCGAACGAGCAGTACTTC